Below, 21 T cell receptor beta chains from the same sample are listed, as sequenced in a study of identical twins (dated by TCRdb to the mid-2010s). The method behind the library was 5' RACE. TCRdb shows the sequencer as Illumina HiSeq 2000. TCRdb trimmed the raw reads at Q25, called clones with MiXCR and kept productive beta chains. Each CDR3 protein appears once, grouped with its most common genes and DNA. This sample has about 690,000 distinct CDR3 sequences in its table, and approximately 21% of those were observed once. The leading ten clones occupy roughly 4% of the sample. These data were also reused for a study on T cells expressing NK-cell markers.

The sequencing sample was made of PBMCs. The receptors shown here come from a woman aged 18-29 years in good health.

This clonotype was seen a few times. The rearrangement uses TRBV29-1 and TRBJ2-1; 7 nucleotides match TRBD2. CDR1 SQVTM and CDR2 ANQGSEA come from the germline V gene. This CDR3 contains 13 residues. The V and J ends lost 5 bases and 7 bases, in that order; junction bases with no gene match: 8. CDR3 loop: CSVWAGAENEQFF. CDR3 nucleotide sequence: TGCAGCGTTTGGGCGGGAGCGGAAAATGAGCAGTTCTTC.

DNA of the CDR3: TGCGCCAGCGGGGACTCGGAAAAACTGTTTTTT. Residues: CASGDSEKLFF. V is TRBV5-1 and J is TRBJ1-4; D perhaps matches TRBD1 (5 bases). Germline V CDR1 and CDR2: SGHRS, YFSETQ. The V and J ends lost 7 bases and 8 bases respectively, with 9 bases between them. The CDR3 extends over 11 amino acids.

This clonotype was seen more than once but under ten times. The CDR3 reads CATRDRLGEQFF. In DNA, the CDR3 is TGTGCCACCAGGGACAGGCTGGGGGAGCAGTTCTTC. The rearrangement links TRBV24-1 to TRBJ2-1; TRBD1 aligns across 7 bases. CDR1 and CDR2 (germline): KGHDR, SFDVKD. V trimming: 7 bases; J trimming: 10 bases; junction bases outside the gene matches: 6. CDR3 length: 12 residues.

The J gene is TRBJ1-2, the V gene TRBV5-5; D perhaps matches TRBD1 (5 bases). The V end was cut by 8 bases, the J end by 4 bases, with 15 bases between. The CDR3 consists of 13 residues. Per the germline V gene, CDR1 is SGHKS and CDR2 is YYEKEE (reference sequence). CDR3 loop: CARGPRDLYGYTF. In DNA form, the CDR3 reads TGTGCCAGGGGCCCGAGGGACCTCTATGGCTACACCTTC. Complete variable domain (other parts from reference TRBV5-5 and TRBJ1-2): DAGVTQSPTHLIKTRGQQVTLRCSPISGHKSVSWYQQVLGQGPQFIFQYYEKEERGRGNFPDRFSARQFPNYSSELNVNALLLGDSALYLCARGPRDLYGYTFGSGTRLTVV.

This clonotype was picked up many times. The chain carries TRBV20-1 and TRBJ1-2; no clear D. Trimming shortened V by 1 base and J by 0 bases, and 12 bases separated the two germline ends. Germline CDR1 reads DFQATT; CDR2 reads SNEGSKA (reference sequence). The CDR3 consists of 15 residues. The DNA for the CDR3 is TGCAGTGCTAGAGCTGCCCGGAGAGCTAACTATGGCTACACCTTC. Translation gives CSARAARRANYGYTF.

This clonotype turned up a few times. The chain is built from TRBV29-1 and TRBJ1-1; a possible D gene is TRBD1 (5 bases). V was trimmed by 2 bases and J by 12 bases, leaving 16 bases between them. From germline, CDR1 is SQVTM and CDR2 ANQGSEA. This CDR3 is built from 12 residues. The CDR3 nucleotides are TGCAGCGTTGAACCTCAAGGGGTAATGACTTTCTTT. Amino acid sequence: CSVEPQGVMTFF.

V gene TRBV11-2 combines with J gene TRBJ2-2; D is possibly TRBD2 (5 bases). Trimming cost V 2 bases and J 4 bases, with 20 bases left between them. Germline V lookup: CDR1 SGHAT, CDR2 FQNNGV. The CDR3 spans 18 residues. CDR3 in amino acids: CASSLTPTSYGITGELFF. The CDR3 DNA follows: TGTGCCAGCAGCTTAACCCCAACTAGTTACGGTATCACCGGGGAGCTGTTTTTT.

This clonotype was counted only a few times. The chain is built from TRBV9 and TRBJ1-2; D not certain. The V end was cut by 0 bases, the J end by 4 bases, with 13 bases between. The germline CDR1 and CDR2 sequences are SGDLS and YYNGEE. The CDR3 totals 15 residues. CDR3 sequence reads: CASSVGHPASYGYTF. CDR3 coding DNA: TGTGCCAGCAGCGTAGGACACCCGGCCAGCTATGGCTACACCTTC.

Only a few counts were recorded for this clonotype. The chain couples TRBV20-1 to TRBJ1-1, with a possible D match to TRBD1 (5 bases). The germline CDR1 and CDR2 sequences are DFQATT and SNEGSKA (reference sequence). Trimming cost V 4 bases and J 7 bases, with 19 bases left between them. This CDR3 has 14 residues. The CDR3 loop reads CSAISRGEKSEAFF. The CDR3 nucleotides read TGCAGTGCTATAAGTAGAGGGGAGAAGAGTGAAGCTTTCTTT.

The V and J genes are TRBV2 and TRBJ2-1, with 7 bases fitting TRBD1. Germline lookup yields CDR1 SNHLY and CDR2 FYNNEI. CDR3 length: 14 amino acids. Losses at the gene ends were 8 bases for V and 4 bases for J; bases not matched to a gene: 8. CDR3 sequence (DNA): TGTGCCAGCTTAAGGCCGGGACAGTACAATGAGCAGTTCTTC. This codes for CASLRPGQYNEQFF.

The chain recombines TRBV11-2 with TRBJ2-1, with a possible D match to TRBD2 (5 bases). This CDR3 comprises 14 residues. Germline values: CDR1 SGHAT, CDR2 FQNNGV. The ends were cut back, 5 bases at V and 12 bases at J, with 20 bases in the middle. CDR3 loop: CASSQETGSQVQFF. The DNA of the CDR3 is TGTGCCAGCAGCCAAGAGACGGGGAGTCAAGTGCAGTTCTTC. Full variable domain (rest looked up from reference TRBV11-2 and TRBJ2-1): EAGVAQSPRYKIIEKRQSVAFWCNPISGHATLYWYQQILGQGPKLLIQFQNNGVVDDSQLPKDRFSAERLKGVDSTLKIQPAKLEDSAVYLCASSQETGSQVQFFGPGTRLTVL.

This chain connects TRBV7-2 to TRBJ2-5, with D possibly TRBD2 on 6 matching bases. This CDR3 has 16 amino acids. CDR1 is SGHTA and CDR2 is FQGNSA in the germline V gene. Trimming pared 3 bases from V and 2 bases from J, leaving 16 bases between. DNA of the CDR3: TGTGCCAGCAGCTTGCACGCCGGGGCGGGGCAAGAGACCCAGTACTTC. Translation: CASSLHAGAGQETQYF. The full variable domain, its missing parts supplied by reference TRBV7-2 and TRBJ2-5, is GAGVSQSPSNKVTEKGKDVELRCDPISGHTALYWYRQSLGQGLEFLIYFQGNSAPDKSGLPSDRFSAERTGGSVSTLTIQRTQQEDSAVYLCASSLHAGAGQETQYFGPGTRLLVL.

This clonotype was counted a few times. The rearrangement links TRBV9 to TRBJ1-1, with D tentatively TRBD1 (5 bases). Germline loops: CDR1 SGDLS, CDR2 YYNGEE. With 4 bases removed from V and 1 base from J, the gap between germline ends came to 14 bases. The CDR3 is 15 amino acids. For the CDR3, the DNA is TGTGCCAGCAGCCTCGGATGGGGGGGGAACACTGAAGCTTTCTTT. It codes for CASSLGWGGNTEAFF.

The chain recombines TRBV6-6 with TRBJ2-1; D is undetermined. V lost 3 bases, J lost 5 bases, and 8 bases lay in between. The CDR3 consists of 13 residues. Germline CDR1 is MNHNY and CDR2 is SVGAGI (reference sequence). The CDR3 sequence: CASSYVADNEQFF. CDR3 sequence (DNA): TGTGCCAGCAGTTATGTAGCAGACAATGAGCAGTTCTTC.

The chain links TRBV7-9 to TRBJ2-5, with a possible D match to TRBD1 (6 bases). Germline CDR1 and CDR2: SEHNR and FQNEAQ (reference sequence). Trimming removed 0 bases at V and 7 bases at J, with 12 bases between. The CDR3 runs to 14 residues. The CDR3 sequence is CASSLAGATGTQYF. CDR3 nucleotides: TGTGCCAGCAGCTTAGCGGGGGCCACGGGGACCCAGTACTTC. Supplemented by reference TRBV7-9 and TRBJ2-5, the full variable domain reads DTGVSQNPRHKITKRGQNVTFRCDPISEHNRLYWYRQTLGQGPEFLTYFQNEAQLEKSRLLSDRFSAERPKGSFSTLEIQRTEQGDSAMYLCASSLAGATGTQYFGPGTRLLVL.

This clonotype has only a few counts. The rearrangement joins TRBV20-1 to TRBJ2-5; 11 positions match TRBD2. The length of the CDR3 is 15 residues. The germline V gene has CDR1 DFQATT and CDR2 SNEGSKA (reference sequence). V trimming: 4 bases; J trimming: 5 bases; junction bases outside the gene matches: 9. The CDR3 DNA follows: TGCAGTGCTAAAGGGACTAGCGGAGGGGGCGAGACCCAGTACTTC. This gives the protein CSAKGTSGGGETQYF.

This clonotype has a handful of counts. The gene calls are TRBV12-3 or TRBV12-4 and TRBJ2-1; D unclear. This CDR3 region has 12 residues. V was pared by 3 bases and J by 13 bases, with 13 bases between. CDR3 in amino acids: CASSFRRLDQFF. The CDR3 DNA reads as TGTGCCAGCAGTTTTCGCCGACTTGATCAGTTCTTC.

V usage is TRBV29-1 and J usage is TRBJ2-7; TRBD1 matches 7 bases. Germline trimming cut 5 bases from V and 3 bases from J; bases unmatched to any gene: 7. The CDR3 is made up of 13 amino acids. Germline loops: CDR1 SQVTM, CDR2 ANQGSEA. The CDR3 is CSVTRDSYYEQYF. DNA for the CDR3: TGCAGCGTTACCAGGGACAGCTACTACGAGCAGTACTTC.

The chain employs TRBV12-3 or TRBV12-4 and TRBJ2-2, with D unresolved. V lost 0 bases and J 4 bases, leaving 9 bases between the germline ends. The CDR3 contains 15 residues. In nucleotides, the CDR3 is TGTGCCAGCAGTTTAGCGTCCAGAGTCACCGGGGAGCTGTTTTTT. Protein: CASSLASRVTGELFF.

This clonotype was found many times. V usage is TRBV6-1 and J usage is TRBJ2-1; TRBD2 is a possible D gene (6 bases). Trimming left V 6 bases short and J 8 bases short, with 17 bases between. This CDR3 contains 14 residues. Germline CDR1 MNHNS, CDR2 SASEGT. The CDR3 protein is CASSPGLINYEQFF. Written as DNA, the CDR3 is TGTGCCAGCAGCCCGGGACTGATTAATTATGAGCAGTTCTTC.

With respect to this clonotype: Compared with germline, one end of the junction differs, possibly owing to a read error. This rearrangement joins TRBV5-5 to TRBJ2-7; D is tentatively TRBD1 or TRBD2 (5 bases each). The V gene's germline CDR1 is SGHKS and CDR2 YYEKEE (reference sequence). This CDR3 comprises 17 residues. CDR3 sequence: CASSISSGTGSSCEQYF. The CDR3 DNA reads as TGTGCCAGCAGCATATCATCCGGGACGGGTAGCTCCTGCGAGCAGTACTTC.